The 18 T cell receptor beta chains below come from one sample, sequenced in a study of immune cell composition in non-small cell lung cancer. Normal lung sampling was at least 3 cm from the tumour, as distant as possible. Assay used: immunoSEQ multiplex PCR; TCRdb lists only in-frame clones, some missing. The sample has more than 6,500 clones, roughly two thirds seen once; the top ten hold about 10%. Sequenced: non-adjacent lung tissue. All receptors derive from a human donor with non-small cell lung cancer.

This clone was counted between two and nine times. V gene TRBV5-1 combines with J gene TRBJ1-1; D not certain. Germline CDR1 SGHRS, CDR2 YFSETQ. V was shortened by 0 bases and J by 4 bases, with 13 bases between the two germline ends. CDR3 length equals 15 residues. CDR3 nucleotides: TGCGCCAGCAGCTTGGCCCTCCTCGGTGGCACTGAAGCTTTCTTT. Translating it yields CASSLALLGGTEAFF.

CDR3 nucleotides: TGTGCCAGCAGCGTAGATCCCATAGCGGGAGGGGGCACAGATACGCAGTATTTT. Protein product: CASSVDPIAGGGTDTQYF. This chain joins TRBV9 and TRBJ2-3; 11 bases agree with TRBD2. V lost 0 bases and J lost 1; bases outside the gene matches: 7. Germline V gene data show CDR1 as SGDLS and CDR2 as YYNGEE. The CDR3 covers 18 residues.

The chain links TRBV5-1 to TRBJ2-3; D is uncertain. This CDR3 spans 14 amino acids. The germline V gene has CDR1 SGHRS and CDR2 YFSETQ. Trimming took 4 bases from V and 2 from J, leaving 11 bases between them. The CDR3 loop is CASSLSVLTDTQYF. CDR3 sequence (DNA): TGCGCCAGCAGCCTGAGTGTCCTCACAGATACGCAGTATTTT.

The chain couples TRBV9 to TRBJ2-7; 7 bases are shared with TRBD1. CDR3 size: 14 residues. Germline CDR1 is SGDLS and CDR2 is YYNGEE. V dropped 5 bases and J dropped 6; count of bases not matched to a gene: 11. The CDR3 sequence is CASSYRDSTSEQYF. As DNA, the CDR3 is TGTGCCAGCAGTTATCGGGACAGCACCAGCGAGCAGTACTTC.

This clone was detected a few times. This chain connects TRBV6-6 to TRBJ2-3, with 13 bases aligning to TRBD2. Germline CDR1 is MNHNY and CDR2 is SVGAGI (reference sequence). CDR3 size: 14 residues. Trimming took 6 bases from V and 5 from J; bases not matched to a gene: 2. This CDR3 is CASSRTSGGDTQYF. The CDR3 DNA reads as TGTGCCAGCAGCCGGACTAGCGGGGGAGATACGCAGTATTTT.

The rearrangement uses TRBV4-1 and TRBJ1-2; TRBD1 might be the D (6 bases). This CDR3 has 15 residues. V shed 1 base and J shed 4 bases, with 13 bases lying between them. Germline V CDR1 and CDR2: MGHRA, YSYEKL. CDR3 residues: CASSQVQGGVYGYTF. In DNA, the CDR3 is TGCGCCAGCAGCCAAGTACAGGGAGGGGTCTATGGCTACACCTTC.

Concerning this clone itself: The sample contains more than one DNA sequence encoding this CDR3. This chain links TRBV7-2 with TRBJ2-1; 8 nucleotides line up with TRBD2. The CDR3 loop spans 14 amino acids. V lost 0 bases and J lost 7; bases outside the gene matches: 2. The germline gives CDR1 SGHTA, CDR2 FQGNSA. The CDR3, as DNA: TGTGCCAGCAGCTTAGCAGCGGGAGCAAATGAGCAGTTCTTC. Its protein product is CASSLAAGANEQFF.

J is TRBJ1-1 and V is TRBV15; D is unresolved. The CDR3 totals 14 residues. Trimming stripped 1 base from V and 4 bases from J, with 10 bases between. The germline V gene has CDR1 LNHNV and CDR2 YYDKDF (reference sequence). Written as DNA, the CDR3 is TGTGCCACCAGCAGAGTCGGGAGCGGCACTGAAGCTTTCTTT. Translation gives CATSRVGSGTEAFF.

This clone was seen more than once but under ten times. The rearrangement links TRBV28 to TRBJ1-2, with D uncertain. Germline V gives CDR1 MDHEN, CDR2 SYDVKM. Trimming left V 11 bases short and J 6 bases short, with 13 bases between. CDR3 length: 11 amino acids. The CDR3, as DNA: TGTGCCGGCGCAGGCAACCATGGCTACACCTTC. It encodes CAGAGNHGYTF.

The chain joins TRBV7-3 to TRBJ1-6, with no clear D. This CDR3 contains 13 residues. The germline V gene has CDR1 SGHTA and CDR2 FQGTGA. Trimming stripped 2 bases from V and 4 bases from J, with 3 bases between. The CDR3 reads CASSLEYNSPLHF. DNA for the CDR3: TGTGCCAGCAGCTTAGAGTATAATTCACCCCTCCACTTT.

V is TRBV29-1 and J is TRBJ2-7; a possible D gene is TRBD1 (5 bases). This CDR3 region has 14 residues. V lost 5 bases and J lost 4, with 18 bases in between. Germline CDR1 and CDR2: SQVTM and ANQGSEA. CDR3 nucleotides: TGCAGCGTTTTTATGCGTGACAGTGGGTACGAGCAGTACTTC. Amino acid sequence: CSVFMRDSGYEQYF.

The chain joins TRBV13 to TRBJ1-1; D gene unclear. Germline V lookup: CDR1 PRHDT, CDR2 FYEKMQ (reference sequence). The CDR3 has 13 residues. V was trimmed by 5 bases and J by 1 base, leaving 8 bases between them. The CDR3 protein is CASSRTPNTEAFF. CDR3 sequence (DNA): TGTGCCAGCAGCCGAACACCGAACACTGAAGCTTTCTTT.

A single count supports this clone. CDR3 residues: CASSLTSGGPGAKNIQYF. DNA for the CDR3: TGTGCCAGCAGCTTGACTAGCGGGGGCCCCGGGGCCAAAAACATTCAGTACTTC. The V and J genes are TRBV7-8 and TRBJ2-4; 12 bases are a match to TRBD2. CDR3 length equals 18 residues. The germline gives CDR1 SGHVS, CDR2 FQNEAQ. Germline trimming cut 3 bases from V and 1 base from J; bases unmatched to any gene: 7.

The V and J genes are TRBV7-9 and TRBJ2-1, with D perhaps TRBD1 (6 bases). The germline V and J ends were trimmed by 4 bases and 0 bases, with 13 bases remaining between them. Germline CDR1 reads SEHNR; CDR2 reads FQNEAQ (reference sequence). This CDR3 spans 16 amino acids. CDR3 region: CASSWDTQSSYNEQFF. The CDR3 nucleotides read TGTGCCAGCAGCTGGGACACCCAAAGCTCCTACAATGAGCAGTTCTTC.

The gene calls are TRBV27 and TRBJ1-5; 7 nucleotides match TRBD1. V shed 5 bases, J shed 4 bases, and the junction held 11 bases outside the gene matches. There are 16 residues in the CDR3. Germline assignment: CDR1 MNHEY and CDR2 SMNVEV (reference sequence). The CDR3 is CASSVMGRGKNQPQHF. DNA of the CDR3: TGTGCCAGCAGTGTAATGGGCAGGGGGAAAAATCAGCCCCAGCATTTT.

The chain is built from TRBV2 and TRBJ1-5; tentative D call: TRBD1 (5 bases). The CDR3 consists of 16 residues. The V and J ends lost 4 bases and 0 bases respectively, with 13 bases between them. Germline values: CDR1 SNHLY, CDR2 FYNNEI. CDR3 in amino acids: CASSVPGIGSNQPQHF. The CDR3 coding sequence is TGTGCCAGCAGTGTCCCAGGGATCGGTAGCAATCAGCCCCAGCATTTT.

As to this clone: No DNA is shown, since the ends of the CDR3 on it are uncertain; the CDR3 is the one TCRdb lists. V usage is TRBV5-1 and J usage is TRBJ2-5; the table's D call, TRBD2, has no DNA check behind it. CDR1 is SGHRS, CDR2 YFSETQ, per germline. The CDR3 numbers 14 amino acids, ends counted. CDR3 protein: CASSSTSGVETQYF.

The chain employs TRBV9 and TRBJ2-1; D is possibly TRBD1 (6 bases). The length of the CDR3 is 14 residues. The germline CDR1 and CDR2 sequences are SGDLS and YYNGEE. The V and J ends lost 3 bases and 5 bases respectively, with 12 bases between them. The CDR3 sequence: CASSAGQTHNEQFF. The CDR3 DNA sequence: TGTGCCAGCAGCGCGGGACAAACTCACAATGAGCAGTTCTTC.